This TCR beta chain originates from a study of CD8 T cells in ankylosing spondylitis. This CDR3 has 12 residues. The germline gives CDR1 DFQATT, CDR2 SNEGSKA (reference sequence). Study-wide results and caveats: Prior work had noted some motif variants in reactive arthritis blood and synovial fluid. Matched ankylosing spondylitis synovial fluid reportedly contained a significantly enriched population of disease-linked clones.

This clonotype was detected ten times or more. What it recognizes is unknown. MiXCR, run by TCRdb on the 5' RACE reads, gives a single entry per CDR3 protein. The table shows fewer than 200,000 distinct CDR3 sequences, with around 18% occurring only once. Sample: blood, either unsorted or a sorted T cell fraction (not recorded which). The sequence was obtained from a male donor with ankylosing spondylitis or in good health (not recorded which). The V and J genes are TRBV20-1 and TRBJ1-1; TRBD1 agrees at 7 bases. CDR3 in DNA: TGCAGCGGAGAATCAGGGGGCACTGAAGCTTTCTTT. This translates into CSGESGGTEAFF.